This T cell receptor (beta chain) was identified in a study of identical twins. The CDR3 extends over 12 amino acids. Germline assignment: CDR1 DFQATT and CDR2 SNEGSKA (reference sequence). V shed 1 base and J shed 4 bases, with 5 bases lying between them. Findings and limits, study-wide: The authors noted that invariant MAIT and iNKT cells could partly confound zero-insertion analyses. Recombination models fit unrelated individuals' TCR alpha sharing but underestimated twins'. Fewer insertions were carried by abundant cord blood beta clonotypes, but none was seen in memory repertoires.

This clonotype was counted between two and nine times. Its matching antigen is unknown. Template switching (which added a universal primer site) was used, and cDNA carried unique molecular identifiers. MiXCR, run by TCRdb on the 5' RACE reads, gives a single entry per CDR3 protein. The table shows 400,000 to 500,000 distinct CDR3 sequences, with over 11% occurring only once. The same data also contributed to another study, on yellow fever vaccine responses in identical twins.

The sequenced sample was CD4+ T cells sorted from blood. The clonotype originates from a young woman in good health. The chain combines TRBV20-1 with TRBJ2-1; D gene unclear. The CDR3 loop reads CSARAQYNEQFF. The DNA of the CDR3 is TGCAGTGCTAGAGCGCAATACAATGAGCAGTTCTTC.